One sample yielded the 20 T cell receptor beta chains listed below, sequenced in a study of T-cell reconstitution after alpha-beta-depleted transplantation in children. As it was prepared, the TCRbeta library received unique molecular identifiers. MiXCR, run by TCRdb on the PCR reads, gives a single entry per CDR3 protein. The data hold 500,000 or so distinct CDR3 sequences, with around a third observed a single time. The sample in question was PBMCs from the stem cell graft donor, obtained from the stem cell graft. The origin of the receptors is a human donor who donated a stem cell graft to a child with aplastic anemia.

This clonotype was seen a few times. This chain uses TRBV6-1 with TRBJ1-2; tentative D call: TRBD1 (6 bases). This CDR3 comprises 14 residues. V lost 5 bases and J 2 bases, leaving 12 bases between the germline ends. Germline V gene lookup returns CDR1 MNHNS and CDR2 SASEGT. In nucleotides, the CDR3 is TGTGCCAGCAGTCCGGACAGTTGGAACTATGGCTACACCTTC. It codes for CASSPDSWNYGYTF.

The CDR3 DNA is TGTGCCAGCAGTTATAGCGGGAGAGGGGCCGGGGAGCTGTTTTTT. Translated: CASSYSGRGAGELFF. V gene TRBV6-2 or TRBV6-3 combines with J gene TRBJ2-2; 9 bases map to TRBD2. The CDR3 covers 15 residues. The V gene end was trimmed by 3 bases and the J gene end by 6 bases; junction bases not matched to a gene: 5. Germline V gene lookup returns CDR1 MNHEY and CDR2 SVGEGT.

In its sample, this clonotype was seen a few times. This chain connects TRBV6-5 to TRBJ2-5; TRBD1 aligns across 11 bases. V trimming: 4 bases; J trimming: 5 bases; junction bases outside the gene matches: 9. The CDR3 is made up of 16 amino acids. The germline V gene encodes CDR1 MNHEY and CDR2 SVGAGI. The CDR3 is CASSFLGQGAQETQYF. In nucleotides, the CDR3 is TGTGCCAGCAGTTTCCTCGGACAGGGGGCGCAGGAGACCCAGTACTTC.

The chain uses TRBV12-3 or TRBV12-4 and TRBJ2-3; D remains unclear. The V gene lost 2 bases and the J gene lost 1 base, with 7 bases spanning the gap. The CDR3 has 14 amino acids. The DNA for the CDR3 is TGTGCCAGCAGTTTACGTCCCCGCACAGATACGCAGTATTTT. Its protein is CASSLRPRTDTQYF.

A few counts support this clonotype. The rearrangement links TRBV6-1 to TRBJ2-7, with 8 positions matching TRBD2. The V and J ends lost 2 bases and 3 bases, in that order; junction bases with no gene match: 6. The CDR3 is made up of 15 amino acids. Germline values: CDR1 MNHNS, CDR2 SASEGT. The chain's CDR3 is CASSEPAGGFYEQYF. The CDR3 DNA reads TGTGCCAGCAGTGAACCCGCGGGAGGTTTCTACGAGCAGTACTTC.

The count of this clonotype is one. The chain is built from TRBV7-9 and TRBJ1-5; TRBD1 is a possible D gene (6 bases). This CDR3 has 16 residues. Per the germline V gene, CDR1 is SEHNR and CDR2 is FQNEAQ (reference sequence). V lost 5 bases to trimming and J lost 1 base, with 15 bases between them. CDR3 bases: TGTGCCAGCAGCCAACAGGGCCCCTCGAGCAATCAGCCCCAGCATTTT. It specifies CASSQQGPSSNQPQHF.

The chain employs TRBV6-2 or TRBV6-3 and TRBJ1-4; D not certain. CDR3 length: 17 amino acids. Trimming stripped 1 base from V and 3 bases from J, with 15 bases between. Germline loops: CDR1 MNHEY, CDR2 SVGEGT. The CDR3 DNA is TGTGCCAGCAGTTACTTCTTCGGCGAAGACTCTAATGAAAAACTGTTTTTT. It translates to CASSYFFGEDSNEKLFF.

The V call is TRBV12-3 or TRBV12-4, the J call TRBJ2-1; TRBD1 or TRBD2 may be the D gene (6 bases each). Trimming pared 7 bases from V and 12 bases from J, leaving 16 bases between. CDR3 size: 12 residues. In DNA form, the CDR3 reads TGTGCCAGCACCCCCGGGGGCAGGACGCAGTTCTTC. This sequence encodes CASTPGGRTQFF.

The chain couples TRBV27 to TRBJ2-5; D possibly uses TRBD1 or TRBD2 (5 bases each). Germline-derived CDR1 and CDR2 are MNHEY and SMNVEV (reference sequence). This CDR3 has 12 residues. The CDR3 region is CATHGGSETQYF. CDR3 DNA: TGTGCTACCCATGGGGGTTCGGAGACCCAGTACTTC.

This clonotype was recorded once. This sequence joins TRBV5-4 and TRBJ2-7; D remains unclear. Deletions cut 0 bases from V and 0 bases from J, with 7 bases between. CDR1 and CDR2 from the germline V gene are SGHNT and YYREEE (reference sequence). This CDR3 has 14 residues. The CDR3 DNA reads as TGTGCCAGCAGCTTGGCGCCCCACTCCTACGAGCAGTACGTC. Translating it yields CASSLAPHSYEQYV.

J is TRBJ1-1 and V is TRBV20-1; tentative D call: TRBD1 (5 bases). In germline, CDR1 is DFQATT, CDR2 SNEGSKA (reference sequence). The CDR3 is made up of 14 amino acids. Deletions cut 3 bases from V and 0 bases from J, with 11 bases between. The CDR3 is CSASLGAVNTEAFF. The CDR3 DNA follows: TGCAGTGCTAGTCTAGGGGCGGTGAACACTGAAGCTTTCTTT.

This clonotype showed up just a few times. The chain employs TRBV7-9 and TRBJ2-3; 7 nucleotides align to TRBD1. The CDR3 contains 17 residues. V shed 1 base, J shed 1 base, and the junction held 8 bases outside the gene matches. Germline CDR1 SEHNR, CDR2 FQNEAQ (reference sequence). CDR3 bases: TGTGCCAGCAGCTTAGAGGGGAAGGGGGCTGGCACAGATACGCAGTATTTT. This translates into CASSLEGKGAGTDTQYF.

The chain carries TRBV28 and TRBJ2-7; D is unresolved. From germline, CDR1 is MDHEN and CDR2 SYDVKM. This CDR3 has 13 amino acids. Trimming shortened V by 6 bases and J by 13 bases, and 22 bases separated the two germline ends. As DNA, the CDR3 is TGTGCCAGCAGCCAGCGCAGTGTCCCCTCGGGCTACTTC. Translated, it gives CASSQRSVPSGYF.

The rearrangement uses TRBV28 and TRBJ2-7, with a tentative D call TRBD1 (5 bases). Per the germline V gene, CDR1 is MDHEN and CDR2 is SYDVKM. This CDR3 is built from 14 residues. Trimming cost V 4 bases and J 0 bases, with 10 bases left between them. The CDR3 loop is CASSWHRSSYEQYV. Written as DNA, the CDR3 is TGTGCCAGCAGTTGGCACAGGAGCTCCTACGAGCAGTACGTC.

V and J are TRBV27 and TRBJ2-4; the D gene is possibly TRBD1 (5 bases). CDR1 is MNHEY and CDR2 is SMNVEV in the germline V gene (reference sequence). This CDR3 has 16 amino acids. Deletions cut 5 bases from V and 0 bases from J, with 14 bases between. In DNA form, the CDR3 reads TGTGCCAGCAGTCTCCCACAGGACCTAGCCAAAAACATTCAGTACTTC. Translated, it gives CASSLPQDLAKNIQYF.

In DNA, the CDR3 is TGTGCCTGGAGTCCCCCAGGACTAGCGGATAGCACAGATACGCAGTATTTT. Its protein is CAWSPPGLADSTDTQYF. V gene TRBV30 combines with J gene TRBJ2-3; the match to TRBD2 covers 10 bases. This CDR3 region has 17 residues. CDR1 GTSNPN and CDR2 SVGIG come from the germline V gene (reference sequence). Unmatched junction bases numbered 8, after V lost 2 bases and J lost 0 bases.

V usage is TRBV5-6 and J usage is TRBJ1-2; D perhaps matches TRBD1 (6 bases). V was clipped by 2 bases and J by 4 bases, with 12 bases between them. This CDR3 is 14 amino acids long. Germline lookup yields CDR1 SGHDT and CDR2 YYEEEE. For the CDR3, the DNA is TGTGCCAGCAGCTTTAAACAGGGATCCTATGGCTACACCTTC. It translates to CASSFKQGSYGYTF.

The chain recombines TRBV3-1 with TRBJ1-1; weak D call: TRBD1 (6 bases). The germline V gene encodes CDR1 LGHDT and CDR2 YNNKEL (reference sequence). The V and J ends lost 10 bases and 2 bases respectively, with 14 bases between them. This CDR3 has 13 residues. CDR3 protein: CATGKTGNTEAFF. CDR3 DNA sequence: TGTGCCACCGGAAAGACAGGCAACACTGAAGCTTTCTTT.

The J gene is TRBJ2-7, the V gene TRBV3-1; D call uncertain. This CDR3 region has 15 residues. Per germline, CDR1 LGHDT and CDR2 YNNKEL (reference sequence). The germline V and J ends were trimmed by 4 bases and 1 base, with 14 bases remaining between them. The CDR3 here is CASSPQYAGSYEQYF. In nucleotides, the CDR3 is TGTGCCAGCAGCCCCCAATACGCTGGGTCCTACGAGCAGTACTTC.

This clonotype was counted a few times. J is TRBJ2-5 and V is TRBV7-9; the D call may be TRBD1 or TRBD2 (5 bases each). Germline values: CDR1 SEHNR, CDR2 FQNEAQ (reference sequence). This CDR3 region has 14 residues. Trimming left V 6 bases short and J 2 bases short, with 13 bases between. The CDR3, as DNA: TGTGCCAGCAGAACCGGGACGGAACAAGAGACCCAGTACTTC. Its translation: CASRTGTEQETQYF. Combining the CDR3 with reference TRBV7-9 and TRBJ2-5 gives the whole variable domain DTGVSQNPRHKITKRGQNVTFRCDPISEHNRLYWYRQTLGQGPEFLTYFQNEAQLEKSRLLSDRFSAERPKGSFSTLEIQRTEQGDSAMYLCASRTGTEQETQYFGPGTRLLVL.